These 13 T cell receptor beta chains originate from one sample sequenced in a study of identical twins (dated by TCRdb to the mid-2010s). Libraries were built with 5' RACE. The listed sequencing device is Illumina HiSeq 2000. TCRdb redid the processing of the public reads, applying fastp at Q25 and MiXCR, and retained in-frame beta chains. Entries that share a CDR3 protein sequence are merged under the most common genes and DNA. This sample gives roughly 770,000 distinct CDR3 sequences in total; over 15% of them show up just once. The ten largest clones represent approximately 14% of the sample. These same data were also listed under a study on T cells expressing NK-cell markers.

Source material: PBMCs. These receptors were obtained from a woman between 18 and 29 years old in good health.

This clonotype was observed a few times. V usage is TRBV9 and J usage is TRBJ2-1, with 7 nucleotides matching TRBD2. Unmatched junction bases numbered 9, after V lost 3 bases and J lost 3 bases. This CDR3 spans 16 amino acids. Per the germline V gene, CDR1 is SGDLS and CDR2 is YYNGEE. CDR3 in amino acids: CASSDTLGLDYNEQFF. The DNA of the CDR3 is TGTGCCAGCAGCGATACTCTTGGACTAGACTACAATGAGCAGTTCTTC.

This clonotype was observed a few times. The chain links TRBV6-1 to TRBJ2-1; 8 positions agree with TRBD2. The CDR3 is 16 amino acids. Germline CDR1 is MNHNS and CDR2 is SASEGT. Trimming at V came to 5 bases and at J to 4 bases, leaving 10 bases not matched to a gene. CDR3 DNA: TGTGCCAGCAGTCCTACTAGCGGATACGCATACAATGAGCAGTTCTTC. This encodes CASSPTSGYAYNEQFF.

In this sample, this clonotype turned up a few times. In DNA, the CDR3 is TGTGCCAGCAGCTTATTCGTTGATAACAGGGGCGAGCAGTACTTC. Protein product: CASSLFVDNRGEQYF. The chain employs TRBV7-9 and TRBJ2-7, with 7 bases fitting TRBD1. The length of the CDR3 is 15 residues. Germline-derived CDR1 and CDR2 are SEHNR and FQNEAQ (reference sequence). V shed 2 bases, J shed 6 bases, and the junction held 10 bases outside the gene matches.

This clonotype was counted a few times. This sequence joins TRBV5-1 and TRBJ2-3; 7 positions match TRBD2. CDR1 is SGHRS and CDR2 is YFSETQ in the germline V gene. V gave up 4 bases and J gave up 3 bases; unmatched junction bases: 8. The CDR3 is 15 residues long. The CDR3 nucleotides read TGCGCCAGCAGCACCCAGACTAGCACAACAGATACGCAGTATTTT. It translates to CASSTQTSTTDTQYF.

This clonotype was counted between two and nine times. V gene TRBV5-6 combines with J gene TRBJ2-5, with a possible D match to TRBD2 (5 bases). Trimming left V 0 bases short and J 0 bases short, with 15 bases between. The V gene's germline CDR1 is SGHDT and CDR2 YYEEEE. The CDR3 loop spans 17 amino acids. CDR3 in amino acids: CASSLAGRAPYQETQYF. The DNA for the CDR3 is TGTGCCAGCAGCTTGGCCGGGCGGGCTCCGTACCAAGAGACCCAGTACTTC.

Only a few counts were recorded for this clonotype. This chain's CDR3 is CASSYFSRNPYGYTF. For the CDR3, the DNA is TGTGCCAGCAGTTACTTTTCCAGGAACCCCTATGGCTACACCTTC. This chain connects TRBV6-5 to TRBJ1-2; no clear D. The CDR3 runs to 15 residues. Germline assignment: CDR1 MNHEY and CDR2 SVGAGI. With 1 base removed from V and 4 bases from J, the gap between germline ends came to 13 bases.

The chain couples TRBV12-3 or TRBV12-4 to TRBJ2-7; D is possibly TRBD1 (5 bases). This CDR3 is built from 13 residues. The ends were cut back, 5 bases at V and 7 bases at J, with 15 bases in the middle. CDR3 protein: CASSIERGGEQYF. CDR3 bases: TGTGCCAGCAGTATAGAAAGGGGTGGAGAGCAGTACTTC.

This clonotype was picked up many times. The V and J genes are TRBV5-1 and TRBJ1-6; tentative D call: TRBD1 (6 bases). The CDR3 has 15 amino acids. V was cut by 5 bases and J by 14 bases, with 23 bases left in between. Germline V CDR1 and CDR2: SGHRS, YFSETQ. In DNA, the CDR3 is TGCGCCAGCAGGGAACAGGGCGCCGACGGTAGAACCCTCCACTTT. Translated, it gives CASREQGADGRTLHF. The whole variable domain, remainder taken from reference TRBV5-1 and TRBJ1-6, is KAGVTQTPRYLIKTRGQQVTLSCSPISGHRSVSWYQQTPGQGLQFLFEYFSETQRNKGNFPGRFSGRQFSNSRSEMNVSTLELGDSALYLCASREQGADGRTLHFGNGTRLTVT.

V usage is TRBV6-1 and J usage is TRBJ2-7; 9 positions match TRBD1. Germline CDR1 MNHNS, CDR2 SASEGT. The CDR3 runs to 15 residues. V was clipped by 6 bases and J by 3 bases; unmatched bases: 9. CDR3 in DNA: TGTGCCAGCAGACAAAGGGACAGGGTGGGCTACGAGCAGTACTTC. It translates to CASRQRDRVGYEQYF.

This sequence joins TRBV29-1 and TRBJ2-7; 8 bases are shared with TRBD1. V lost 3 bases, J lost 2 bases, and 6 bases stayed unmatched. The CDR3 loop spans 14 amino acids. Germline loops: CDR1 SQVTM, CDR2 ANQGSEA. The CDR3 nucleotides are TGCAGCGTTGATCCGGGGGACAGGACCTACGAGCAGTACTTC. Residues: CSVDPGDRTYEQYF.

This clonotype was seen repeatedly, ten times or more. The chain couples TRBV20-1 to TRBJ2-1; TRBD2 aligns across 16 bases. J was trimmed by 7 bases and V by 4 bases; bases with no gene match: 4. This CDR3 contains 15 residues. The germline gives CDR1 DFQATT, CDR2 SNEGSKA (reference sequence). CDR3 DNA: TGCAGTGCTACGGGACTAGCGGGGGGGTGGAATGAGCAGTTCTTC. Translated, it gives CSATGLAGGWNEQFF.

V usage is TRBV13 and J usage is TRBJ2-1; TRBD1 might be the D (5 bases). The germline V gene encodes CDR1 PRHDT and CDR2 FYEKMQ (reference sequence). The CDR3 covers 15 residues. Trimming took off 4 bases at V and 3 bases at J, with 13 bases between the two ends. CDR3 in amino acids: CASSSRQRSYNEQFF. CDR3 sequence (DNA): TGTGCCAGCAGCTCCAGACAGCGTAGCTACAATGAGCAGTTCTTC.

The CDR3 loop reads CASSIAGAHRLYNEQFF. In DNA, the CDR3 is TGTGCCAGTAGTATAGCTGGGGCCCACCGGCTATACAATGAGCAGTTCTTC. The chain links TRBV19 to TRBJ2-1, with a tentative D call TRBD1 (5 bases). This CDR3 spans 17 amino acids. The ends were cut back, 1 base at V and 4 bases at J, with 17 bases in the middle. CDR1 and CDR2 (germline): LNHDA, SQIVND (reference sequence). Full variable domain (rest looked up from reference TRBV19 and TRBJ2-1): DGGITQSPKYLFRKEGQNVTLSCEQNLNHDAMYWYRQDPGQGLRLIYYSQIVNDFQKGDIAEGYSVSREKKESFPLTVTSAQKNPTAFYLCASSIAGAHRLYNEQFFGPGTRLTVL.